These 27 T cell receptor beta chains came from one sample sequenced in a study of post-analysis software for immune sequencing data. General study points: TRBV segments more frequent in patients than in controls numbered about five and included TRBV5-6, TRBV5-1 and TRBV20-1.

Researchers reported that TCR beta cDNA libraries carried unique molecular identifiers. TCRdb called the PCR reads again in MiXCR, with one record for every CDR3 protein. There are roughly 800,000 distinct CDR3 sequences in the sample; 40% to 55% occur only once, and roughly 4.4% lies in the top ten. These TCRs' antigens remain unknown. Sequencing input: blood. The receptors here all came from a girl between 10 and 17 years old with multiple sclerosis.

This chain links TRBV27 with TRBJ1-2, with 8 bases matching TRBD1. Germline V gives CDR1 MNHEY, CDR2 SMNVEV (reference sequence). J was trimmed by 3 bases and V by 6 bases; bases with no gene match: 9. This CDR3 has 15 residues. As DNA, the CDR3 is TGTGCCAGCAGGGAGACAGGGGTGGTTGACTATGGCTACACCTTC. It encodes CASRETGVVDYGYTF.

This clonotype was observed a few times. The chain recombines TRBV12-3 or TRBV12-4 with TRBJ2-1, with 9 bases identical to TRBD1. The trim removed 11 bases at V and 2 bases at J, leaving 4 bases unmatched. The length of the CDR3 is 13 residues. The CDR3 DNA reads as TGTGCCCCCAGACAGGGGGCCTACAATGAGCAGTTCTTC. Encoded protein: CAPRQGAYNEQFF.

V gene TRBV9 combines with J gene TRBJ1-2; TRBD1 agrees at 9 bases. This CDR3 spans 14 amino acids. Germline CDR1 reads SGDLS; CDR2 reads YYNGEE. Germline trimming cut 0 bases from V and 7 bases from J; bases unmatched to any gene: 4. The CDR3 reads CASSVATGGFGYTF. In DNA form, the CDR3 reads TGTGCCAGCAGCGTAGCTACAGGGGGCTTTGGCTACACCTTC.

This clonotype was seen a few times. J is TRBJ2-7 and V is TRBV28; 8 bases are shared with TRBD2. This CDR3 has 16 residues. Germline values: CDR1 MDHEN, CDR2 SYDVKM. The junction had 7 bases not matched to a gene; V was cut back by 3 bases and J by 0 bases. In DNA form, the CDR3 reads TGTGCCAGCAGTTTGGGGGGCGGGGGGAGCTCCTACGAGCAGTACTTC. Translated, it gives CASSLGGGGSSYEQYF.

This clonotype has a handful of counts. The rearrangement uses TRBV9 and TRBJ2-3, with D hard to call. This CDR3 has 15 residues. Germline CDR1 SGDLS, CDR2 YYNGEE. V was cut by 0 bases and J by 2 bases, with 10 bases left in between. The CDR3 spells CASSVGVGDTDTQYF. CDR3 in DNA: TGTGCCAGCAGCGTAGGGGTGGGCGACACAGATACGCAGTATTTT.

This chain links TRBV6-2 or TRBV6-3 with TRBJ2-3; D not resolved. CDR1 and CDR2 from the germline V gene are MNHEY and SVGEGT. Deletions cut 11 bases from V and 6 bases from J, with 15 bases between. This CDR3 has 12 residues. The DNA of the CDR3 is TGTGCCTCCGCACGGATGGTGGATACGCAGTATTTT. Translation gives CASARMVDTQYF.

This chain connects TRBV2 to TRBJ2-5; D is perhaps TRBD2 (5 bases). CDR1 SNHLY and CDR2 FYNNEI come from the germline V gene. V lost 10 bases, J lost 4 bases, and 10 bases lay in between. This CDR3 contains 11 residues. CDR3 nucleotide sequence: TGTGCCAAACTAGAGGGAGAGACCCAGTACTTC. It encodes CAKLEGETQYF. The variable domain in full, with the rest retrieved from reference TRBV2 and TRBJ2-5, is EPEVTQTPSHQVTQMGQEVILRCVPISNHLYFYWYRQILGQKVEFLVSFYNNEISEKSEIFDDQFSVERPDGSNFTLKIRSTKLEDSAMYFCAKLEGETQYFGPGTRLLVL.

This sequence joins TRBV4-2 and TRBJ1-2, with a tentative D call TRBD1 (5 bases). Trimming took off 4 bases at V and 4 bases at J, with 13 bases between the two ends. Germline CDR1 reads LGHNA; CDR2 reads YNFKEQ. This CDR3 comprises 14 residues. The DNA for the CDR3 is TGTGCCAGCAGCCTCCGGGCGCAGGGCTATGGCTACACCTTC. Residues: CASSLRAQGYGYTF.

The chain links TRBV5-5 to TRBJ2-3; 11 nucleotides align to TRBD2. The V and J ends lost 2 bases and 4 bases, in that order; junction bases with no gene match: 6. Per germline, CDR1 SGHKS and CDR2 YYEKEE (reference sequence). CDR3 size: 16 residues. The CDR3 loop is CASSFGTSGSSDTQYF. The CDR3 DNA sequence: TGTGCCAGCAGCTTCGGCACTAGCGGGAGTTCAGATACGCAGTATTTT.

The chain uses TRBV12-3 or TRBV12-4 and TRBJ1-2; D gene uncertain. The CDR3 consists of 12 residues. Between the trimmed V and J ends, which lost 10 bases and 0 bases, there was a span of 9 bases. CDR3 nucleotide sequence: TGTGCCATATCACAGACTAACTATGGCTACACCTTC. This translates into CAISQTNYGYTF.

The chain links TRBV7-3 to TRBJ2-5; D is undetermined. The CDR3 has 14 amino acids. The germline V and J ends were trimmed by 1 base and 2 bases, with 8 bases remaining between them. CDR1 is SGHTA and CDR2 is FQGTGA in the germline V gene. The CDR3 loop is CASSLNGQQETQYF. CDR3 bases: TGTGCCAGCAGCTTAAACGGCCAGCAAGAGACCCAGTACTTC.

Only a few counts were recorded for this clonotype. The rearrangement joins TRBV20-1 to TRBJ2-4, with a possible D match to TRBD2 (6 bases). V was pared by 6 bases and J by 3 bases, with 12 bases between. This CDR3 spans 13 amino acids. The V gene's germline CDR1 is DFQATT and CDR2 SNEGSKA (reference sequence). The CDR3 here is CSALGLLKNIQYF. Here the CDR3 DNA reads TGCAGTGCCCTGGGACTCCTCAAAAACATTCAGTACTTC.

The rearrangement joins TRBV20-1 to TRBJ2-7, with D perhaps matching TRBD2 (6 bases). Trimming shortened V by 3 bases and J by 4 bases, and 10 bases separated the two germline ends. The CDR3 contains 12 residues. Per germline, CDR1 DFQATT and CDR2 SNEGSKA (reference sequence). In nucleotides, the CDR3 is TGCAGTGCTAGTCAGCGGGCTTACGAGCAGTACTTC. It codes for CSASQRAYEQYF.

The sample holds a few counts of this clonotype. This chain links TRBV7-6 with TRBJ2-7; D unclear. The J call is uncertain, as TRBJ2-5 better fits the DNA end. This CDR3 is built from 13 residues. The germline V gene encodes CDR1 SGHVS and CDR2 FNYEAQ. The CDR3 reads CASSLAIVETQYF. The CDR3 bases are TGTGCCAGCAGCTTAGCCATTGTAGAGACCCAGTACTTC.

Notes on this clonotype: Relative to the germline gene, one junction end is altered; a read error may explain this. The chain has TRBV24-1 and TRBJ2-5, with TRBD1 matching over 10 bases. Germline V gene data show CDR1 as KGHDR and CDR2 as SFDVKD. The CDR3 has 16 residues. This CDR3 reads CATSEGQGGSWETQYF. In nucleotides, the CDR3 is TGTGCCACCAGTGAAGGACAGGGGGGCTCCTGGGAGACTCAGTACTTC.

V usage is TRBV5-1 and J usage is TRBJ2-1, with 8 bases identical to TRBD2. Losses at the gene ends were 3 bases for V and 3 bases for J; bases not matched to a gene: 5. The CDR3 loop spans 15 amino acids. Germline V gene lookup returns CDR1 SGHRS and CDR2 YFSETQ. The CDR3 coding sequence is TGCGCCAGCAGCTATCTTAGCGGGGACTACAATGAGCAGTTCTTC. Protein product: CASSYLSGDYNEQFF.

The rearrangement links TRBV3-1 to TRBJ2-1; TRBD2 agrees at 9 bases. Germline V lookup: CDR1 LGHDT, CDR2 YNNKEL (reference sequence). The CDR3 loop spans 15 amino acids. Germline trimming cut 4 bases from V and 8 bases from J; bases unmatched to any gene: 9. CDR3 in amino acids: CASSPREREDDEQFF. The CDR3 nucleotides are TGTGCCAGCAGCCCCCGGGAGCGGGAGGACGATGAGCAGTTCTTC.

This clonotype was recorded a few times. The rearrangement links TRBV6-5 to TRBJ2-4; D gene unclear. TRBJ2-7 explains the end of the DNA better; the J call may be wrong. Germline loops: CDR1 MNHEY, CDR2 SVGAGI. The CDR3 is 11 residues long. In DNA, the CDR3 is TGTGCCAGCACCAATATGTACGAGCAGTACTTC. The encoded protein is CASTNMYEQYF.

In its sample, this clonotype was seen a few times. This rearrangement joins TRBV2 to TRBJ2-1; D uncertain. The ends were cut back, 5 bases at V and 8 bases at J, with 10 bases in the middle. This CDR3 has 12 amino acids. Germline assignment: CDR1 SNHLY and CDR2 FYNNEI. In DNA, the CDR3 is TGTGCCAGCAGTCCGAGGTCGGATGAGCAGTTCTTC. This codes for CASSPRSDEQFF.

V and J are TRBV20-1 and TRBJ1-2; D is ambiguous. This CDR3 region has 18 residues. V was shortened by 6 bases and J by 8 bases, with 34 bases between the two germline ends. The germline gives CDR1 DFQATT, CDR2 SNEGSKA (reference sequence). CDR3 residues: CSAEKRMSRTVLQGGYTF. The CDR3, as DNA: TGCAGTGCGGAGAAGCGAATGTCTCGGACTGTCTTGCAAGGGGGCTACACCTTC.

This chain uses TRBV27 with TRBJ2-7, with D possibly matching TRBD2 (5 bases). Trimming took off 3 bases at V and 3 bases at J, with 9 bases between the two ends. From germline, CDR1 is MNHEY and CDR2 SMNVEV (reference sequence). The CDR3 extends over 13 amino acids. Here the CDR3 reads CASSLRAYYEQYF. The CDR3 DNA is TGTGCCAGCAGTTTGAGGGCTTACTACGAGCAGTACTTC.

The rearrangement joins TRBV24-1 to TRBJ2-5; 14 bases are shared with TRBD2. The CDR3 covers 18 residues. Germline CDR1 is KGHDR and CDR2 is SFDVKD. V trimming: 2 bases; J trimming: 2 bases; junction bases outside the gene matches: 6. CDR3 nucleotides: TGTGCCACCAGTGATTCCAGGACTAGCGGGAGGTTACAAGAGACCCAGTACTTC. Its protein product is CATSDSRTSGRLQETQYF.

The rearrangement joins TRBV11-3 to TRBJ2-7; 12 bases are a match to TRBD2. Trimming removed 5 bases from V and 4 bases from J; junction bases left unmatched: 6. CDR1 is SGHNT, CDR2 YENEEA, per germline. The CDR3 contains 15 residues. The CDR3 coding sequence is TGTGCCAGCAGCCGTCGACTAGCGGGAGATTACGAGCAGTACTTC. Translating gives CASSRRLAGDYEQYF.

This clonotype appeared a few times. CDR3 sequence (DNA): TGTGCCAGCTCACAAGCCGGGACAGGGCCCTACGAGCAGTACTTC. This codes for CASSQAGTGPYEQYF. The gene calls are TRBV18 and TRBJ2-7; 9 bases are a match to TRBD1. CDR1 is KGHSH and CDR2 is LQKENI in the germline V gene. The V segment lost 4 bases and the J segment 2 bases; nucleotides outside the gene matches: 6. The CDR3 contains 15 residues.

V gene TRBV27 combines with J gene TRBJ2-5, with D possibly TRBD1 on 5 matching bases. The germline V and J ends were trimmed by 2 bases and 14 bases, with 24 bases remaining between them. This CDR3 is built from 15 residues. Germline V gene sequence: CDR1 MNHEY, CDR2 SMNVEV (reference sequence). In nucleotides, the CDR3 is TGTGCCAGCAGTTTACCGACTTCAGGGTTCGACGAGCACTACTTC. Translating gives CASSLPTSGFDEHYF.

This clonotype was seen a handful of times. The V gene is TRBV20-1, the J gene TRBJ2-1; possibly TRBD2 for D (6 bases). Germline CDR1 reads DFQATT; CDR2 reads SNEGSKA (reference sequence). The CDR3 totals 13 residues. V was cut by 6 bases and J by 2 bases, with 11 bases left in between. For the CDR3, the DNA is TGCAGTGCCACTGGCGGGGCCTACAATGAGCAGTTCTTC. Amino acids: CSATGGAYNEQFF.

The chain joins TRBV20-1 to TRBJ2-5, with D tentatively TRBD1 (6 bases). Germline CDR1 reads DFQATT; CDR2 reads SNEGSKA (reference sequence). Trimming stripped 1 base from V and 7 bases from J, with 10 bases between. The CDR3 is 12 residues long. In DNA, the CDR3 is TGCAGTGCTAGAGTGAGAGGGGGGACCCAGTACTTC. Its translation: CSARVRGGTQYF.